Listed below are T cell receptor beta chains from one sample, sequenced in a study of blood T cell repertoires in COVID-19. Generated by immunoSEQ multiplex PCR, the TCRdb table keeps only in-frame clones and is missing some. The sample lists a few hundred thousand clones; 80% to 85% were seen once. The sample taken for sequencing was PBMCs or T cells enriched from blood (not recorded which). The receptors were sampled from a man aged 40-55 years who had been exposed to COVID-19. Both conserved end residues are part of each CDR3. The order of the fields is J gene, D gene, clone size, V gene, CDR3 protein, CDR3 DNA. A D gene is named only where the DNA matches it firmly. For some rows the clone size is stated as once, few or many, or as a class when expanded; others skip it.

J gene: TRBJ2-1; D gene: TRBD2; clone size: .; V gene: TRBV10-3; CDR3 protein: CAISETRTGGSHEQFF; CDR3 DNA: TGTGCCATCAGTGAGACTAGAACGGGAGGGTCCCATGAGCAGTTCTTC
J gene: TRBJ2-3; D gene: TRBD2; clone size: .; V gene: TRBV5-1; CDR3 protein: CASSSGSPPDTQYF; CDR3 DNA: TGCGCCAGCAGTAGCGGGTCCCCCCCCGATACGCAGTATTTT
J gene: TRBJ2-2; D gene: .; clone size: .; V gene: TRBV15; CDR3 protein: CATSRPLGLRNTGELFF; CDR3 DNA: TGTGCCACCAGCAGACCTTTAGGACTGAGAAACACCGGGGAGCTGTTTTTT
J gene: TRBJ2-3; D gene: .; clone size: once; V gene: TRBV7-8; CDR3 protein: CASGLRRGAAGPIDTQYF; CDR3 DNA: TGTGCCAGCGGACTTAGGAGGGGCGCTGCCGGCCCCATAGATACGCAGTATTTT
J gene: TRBJ2-1; D gene: TRBD2; clone size: .; V gene: TRBV2; CDR3 protein: CASQPGGNEQFF; CDR3 DNA: TGTGCCAGCCAACCGGGGGGCAATGAGCAGTTCTTC
J gene: TRBJ2-3; D gene: .; clone size: once; V gene: TRBV6-5; CDR3 protein: CASSYSWQGHTDTQYF; CDR3 DNA: TGTGCCAGCAGTTACTCGTGGCAGGGGCACACAGATACGCAGTATTTT
J gene: TRBJ1-1; D gene: .; clone size: few; V gene: TRBV11-3; CDR3 protein: CASSLDPYSVAFF; CDR3 DNA: TGTGCCAGCAGCTTAGACCCCTACAGTGTAGCTTTCTTT
J gene: TRBJ2-3; D gene: .; clone size: .; V gene: TRBV7-8; CDR3 protein: CASSSPGGGGDTQYF; CDR3 DNA: TGTGCCAGCAGCTCCCCTGGGGGAGGAGGAGATACGCAGTATTTT
J gene: TRBJ1-3; D gene: TRBD1; clone size: .; V gene: TRBV2; CDR3 protein: CASTSQGGRNTIYF; CDR3 DNA: TGTGCCAGCACCTCACAGGGGGGCAGAAACACCATATATTTT
J gene: TRBJ2-1; D gene: .; clone size: .; V gene: TRBV5-1; CDR3 protein: CASSLPPGNEQFF; CDR3 DNA: TGCGCCAGCAGCCTCCCCCCAGGCAATGAGCAGTTCTTC
J gene: TRBJ2-1; D gene: TRBD2; clone size: .; V gene: TRBV30; CDR3 protein: CAWEGGLAGFNEQFF; CDR3 DNA: TGTGCCTGGGAGGGGGGACTAGCGGGTTTCAATGAGCAGTTCTTC
J gene: TRBJ2-1; D gene: TRBD1; clone size: .; V gene: TRBV6-5; CDR3 protein: CANARDRGHEQFF; CDR3 DNA: TGTGCCAACGCCCGGGACAGGGGTCATGAGCAGTTCTTC
J gene: TRBJ1-1; D gene: .; clone size: .; V gene: TRBV13; CDR3 protein: CATGTWEAEAFF; CDR3 DNA: TGTGCCACCGGTACCTGGGAGGCTGAAGCTTTCTTT
J gene: TRBJ1-2; D gene: TRBD1; clone size: .; V gene: TRBV2; CDR3 protein: CASTVTGSDGYTF; CDR3 DNA: TGTGCCAGCACCGTGACAGGGTCGGATGGCTACACCTTC
J gene: TRBJ1-1; D gene: .; clone size: .; V gene: TRBV5-1; CDR3 protein: CASSFTGNTEAFF; CDR3 DNA: TGCGCCAGCAGCTTCACAGGGAACACTGAAGCTTTCTTT
J gene: TRBJ2-3; D gene: TRBD1; clone size: .; V gene: TRBV5-6; CDR3 protein: CASSLNGQGFTDTQYF; CDR3 DNA: TGTGCCAGCAGCTTGAACGGACAGGGTTTCACAGATACGCAGTATTTT
J gene: TRBJ2-3; D gene: .; clone size: .; V gene: TRBV7-6; CDR3 protein: CASTVGAGVTDTQYF; CDR3 DNA: TGTGCCAGCACCGTTGGGGCAGGGGTAACAGATACGCAGTATTTT
J gene: TRBJ1-2; D gene: .; clone size: .; V gene: TRBV5-4; CDR3 protein: CASSLGAGEGGYTF; CDR3 DNA: TGTGCCAGCAGCTTGGGGGCAGGGGAGGGTGGCTACACCTTC
J gene: TRBJ1-4; D gene: TRBD1; clone size: .; V gene: TRBV30; CDR3 protein: CALGGRASLNEKLFF; CDR3 DNA: TGTGCCCTAGGGGGCAGGGCGTCTCTAAATGAAAAACTGTTTTTT
J gene: TRBJ2-2; D gene: TRBD2; clone size: .; V gene: TRBV11-3; CDR3 protein: CASSPPGTSGRDTGELFF; CDR3 DNA: TGTGCCAGCAGCCCCCCCGGGACTAGCGGGAGAGACACCGGGGAGCTGTTTTTT
J gene: TRBJ2-7; D gene: .; clone size: .; V gene: TRBV6-5; CDR3 protein: CASSGSPGIKDEQYF; CDR3 DNA: TGTGCCAGCAGCGGTTCCCCAGGTATCAAGGACGAGCAGTACTTC
J gene: TRBJ1-2; D gene: .; clone size: .; V gene: TRBV25-1; CDR3 protein: CASRTVGYGYTF; CDR3 DNA: TGTGCCAGTCGGACAGTAGGATATGGCTACACCTTC
J gene: TRBJ2-1; D gene: .; clone size: few; V gene: TRBV6-1; CDR3 protein: CASSEGRWGRRGGTNEQFF; CDR3 DNA: TGTGCCAGCAGTGAAGGTCGTTGGGGGCGAAGGGGTGGGACCAATGAGCAGTTCTTC
J gene: TRBJ2-7; D gene: TRBD1; clone size: .; V gene: TRBV7-9; CDR3 protein: CASSLPLRDRLYF; CDR3 DNA: TGTGCCAGCAGCTTACCCCTCCGGGACAGGTTATACTTC
J gene: TRBJ2-1; D gene: .; clone size: .; V gene: TRBV11-2; CDR3 protein: CASSLSPGDKFF; CDR3 DNA: TGTGCCAGCAGCTTAAGTCCAGGGGATAAGTTCTTC
J gene: TRBJ2-7; D gene: .; clone size: once; V gene: TRBV11-2; CDR3 protein: CASSLLLIYEQYF; CDR3 DNA: TGTGCCAGCAGCTTATTACTGATCTACGAGCAGTACTTC
J gene: TRBJ2-5; D gene: .; clone size: .; V gene: TRBV2; CDR3 protein: CASSGWRAQETQYF; CDR3 DNA: TGTGCCAGCAGCGGGTGGCGGGCTCAAGAGACCCAGTACTTC
J gene: TRBJ1-1; D gene: .; clone size: .; V gene: TRBV23-1; CDR3 protein: CVDSPQPATEAFF; CDR3 DNA: TGTGTCGACAGTCCCCAACCAGCAACTGAAGCTTTCTTT
J gene: TRBJ2-1; D gene: .; clone size: few; V gene: TRBV11-2; CDR3 protein: CASSQPSEQFF; CDR3 DNA: TGTGCCAGCAGCCAACCGAGTGAGCAGTTCTTC
J gene: TRBJ2-3; D gene: .; clone size: .; V gene: TRBV18; CDR3 protein: CASSPPNTDTQYF; CDR3 DNA: TGTGCCAGCTCACCCCCCAACACAGATACGCAGTATTTT
J gene: TRBJ2-2; D gene: .; clone size: .; V gene: TRBV25-1; CDR3 protein: CASRRVNTGELFF; CDR3 DNA: TGTGCCAGTAGGCGGGTGAACACCGGGGAGCTGTTTTTT
J gene: TRBJ1-1; D gene: TRBD1; clone size: many; V gene: TRBV7-2; CDR3 protein: CASSTDPGQLMGEAFF; CDR3 DNA: TGTGCCAGCAGCACCGACCCGGGACAGCTGATGGGGGAAGCTTTCTTT
J gene: TRBJ2-3; D gene: .; clone size: .; V gene: TRBV2; CDR3 protein: CASRSDRSTDTQYF; CDR3 DNA: TGTGCCAGCAGGTCGGACAGAAGCACAGATACGCAGTATTTT
J gene: TRBJ2-3; D gene: TRBD2; clone size: few; V gene: TRBV18; CDR3 protein: CASSPPTGGPSDTQYF; CDR3 DNA: TGTGCCAGCTCACCACCCACGGGAGGGCCGTCGGATACGCAGTATTTT
J gene: TRBJ1-1; D gene: TRBD1; clone size: few; V gene: TRBV5-1; CDR3 protein: CASSWASGGLYTEAFF; CDR3 DNA: TGCGCCAGCAGCTGGGCGTCAGGGGGGTTGTACACTGAAGCTTTCTTT
J gene: TRBJ2-4; D gene: .; clone size: .; V gene: TRBV2; CDR3 protein: CASGVDRNIQYF; CDR3 DNA: TGTGCCAGCGGAGTGGACAGAAACATTCAGTACTTC
J gene: TRBJ1-5; D gene: .; clone size: .; V gene: TRBV4-1; CDR3 protein: CASSQAIGGFNQPQHF; CDR3 DNA: TGCGCCAGCAGCCAAGCCATAGGGGGATTCAATCAGCCCCAGCATTTT